This is a list of T cell receptor beta chains from one sample in a study of blood T cells in healthy people across ages. TCRdb ran MiXCR on the 5' RACE reads and lists one entry per CDR3 protein. The sample yields approximately 1,000,000 distinct CDR3 sequences, 30% to 40% seen once. Specimen: blood. All receptors come from a man aged 18 to 30 in good health. The CDR3 runs from the conserved cysteine through the conserved F or W. Fields, in order: J gene, V gene, clone size, D gene, CDR3 DNA, CDR3 protein. A D gene is named only where the DNA matches it firmly. Not every row has a clone size; where given, it reads once, few, many or a size class.

j_gene: TRBJ1-4; v_gene: TRBV7-9; abundance: .; d_gene: .; CDR3nt: TGTGCCGGCAGCTTGGGGCGGGGTTTGGGTGAAAAACTGTTTTTT; CDR3aa: CAGSLGRGLGEKLFF
j_gene: TRBJ1-1; v_gene: TRBV14; abundance: .; d_gene: TRBD1; CDR3nt: TGTGCCAGCAGCACTCGACAGGGCTCGAACACTGAAGCTTTCTTT; CDR3aa: CASSTRQGSNTEAFF
j_gene: TRBJ2-2; v_gene: TRBV7-2; abundance: .; d_gene: .; CDR3nt: TGTGCCAGCAGCTTAGCGGTTATTGGGGCTAACACCGGGGAGCTGTTTTTT; CDR3aa: CASSLAVIGANTGELFF
j_gene: TRBJ2-1; v_gene: TRBV29-1; abundance: .; d_gene: TRBD2; CDR3nt: TGCAGCGCCACTAGCGGGGGCTACAATGAGCAGTTCTTC; CDR3aa: CSATSGGYNEQFF
j_gene: TRBJ2-5; v_gene: TRBV7-9; abundance: .; d_gene: .; CDR3nt: TGTGCCAGCATCTTGGGTTCCGGGGCCAAAGAGACCCAGTACTTC; CDR3aa: CASILGSGAKETQYF
j_gene: TRBJ2-1; v_gene: TRBV6-5; abundance: .; d_gene: .; CDR3nt: TGTGCCAGCAGTTACGCGGGGGCCGCCGGCGATGAGCAGTTCTTC; CDR3aa: CASSYAGAAGDEQFF
j_gene: TRBJ2-3; v_gene: TRBV20-1; abundance: .; d_gene: .; CDR3nt: TGCAGTGCCAATCCCCAGGCAGGGAACACAGATACGCAGTATTTT; CDR3aa: CSANPQAGNTDTQYF
j_gene: TRBJ1-4; v_gene: TRBV6-1; abundance: .; d_gene: .; CDR3nt: TGTGCCAGCAGAGAAACGGTAAATGAAAAACTGTTTTTT; CDR3aa: CASRETVNEKLFF
j_gene: TRBJ1-2; v_gene: TRBV4-1; abundance: few; d_gene: .; CDR3nt: TGCGCCAGCAGACGCCCCGGGACACACTATGGCTACACCTTC; CDR3aa: CASRRPGTHYGYTF
j_gene: TRBJ1-4; v_gene: TRBV9; abundance: .; d_gene: .; CDR3nt: TGTGCCAGCAGCGTAGAAGGAGGGGGTGGCAATGAAAAACTGTTTTTT; CDR3aa: CASSVEGGGGNEKLFF
j_gene: TRBJ2-7; v_gene: TRBV7-2; abundance: .; d_gene: .; CDR3nt: TGTGCCAGCAGCTTAGCGCTCCACGAGCAGTACTTC; CDR3aa: CASSLALHEQYF
j_gene: TRBJ2-5; v_gene: TRBV14; abundance: .; d_gene: .; CDR3nt: TGTGCCAGCAGCCAAGATCGCCCGGTCCAGGAGCAGTACTTC; CDR3aa: CASSQDRPVQEQYF
j_gene: TRBJ2-1; v_gene: TRBV9; abundance: few; d_gene: .; CDR3nt: TGTGCCAGCAGCGACCGGGACCGTCCCTACAATGAGCAGTTCTTC; CDR3aa: CASSDRDRPYNEQFF
j_gene: TRBJ1-2; v_gene: TRBV10-3; abundance: .; d_gene: .; CDR3nt: TGTGCCATCAGTGGGTCCGAGGCGGGCTACACCTTC; CDR3aa: CAISGSEAGYTF
j_gene: TRBJ2-1; v_gene: TRBV6-1; abundance: .; d_gene: TRBD2; CDR3nt: TGTGCCAGCAGCCCGCAAGGGACTAGCGGGGGGTCGTATGAGCAGTTCTTC; CDR3aa: CASSPQGTSGGSYEQFF
j_gene: TRBJ1-1; v_gene: TRBV7-9; abundance: .; d_gene: .; CDR3nt: TGTGCCAGCAGCTCCTATCAGAACACTGAAGCTTTCTTT; CDR3aa: CASSSYQNTEAFF
j_gene: TRBJ2-1; v_gene: TRBV11-2; abundance: .; d_gene: TRBD1; CDR3nt: TGTGCCAGCAGCAACCCGGGACAGGGAACACCTTCTAGAGGCAATGAGCAGTTCTTC; CDR3aa: CASSNPGQGTPSRGNEQFF
j_gene: TRBJ1-1; v_gene: TRBV4-3; abundance: few; d_gene: TRBD1; CDR3nt: TGCGCCAGCAGCGATTATTACAGGGGGGCGGTGGGCACTGAAGCTTTCTTT; CDR3aa: CASSDYYRGAVGTEAFF
j_gene: TRBJ2-3; v_gene: TRBV20-1; abundance: .; d_gene: TRBD2; CDR3nt: TGCAGTGCCGGGGGGGGCGGGGTGCTCCCGCAGTATTTT; CDR3aa: CSAGGGGVLPQYF
j_gene: TRBJ1-2; v_gene: TRBV6-5; abundance: few; d_gene: TRBD1; CDR3nt: TGTGCCAGCAGTTACTCTGTAGGGGGCGATGGCTATGGCTACACCTTC; CDR3aa: CASSYSVGGDGYGYTF
j_gene: TRBJ2-2; v_gene: TRBV5-1; abundance: .; d_gene: .; CDR3nt: TGCGCCAGCAGGACTCAGGAAGCCGGGGAGCTGTTTTTT; CDR3aa: CASRTQEAGELFF
j_gene: TRBJ1-2; v_gene: TRBV12-3/TRBV12-4; abundance: few; d_gene: .; CDR3nt: TGTGCCAGCCTTTCCCAGGCAGCTAACTATGGCTACACCTTC; CDR3aa: CASLSQAANYGYTF
j_gene: TRBJ1-1; v_gene: TRBV20-1; abundance: few; d_gene: TRBD1; CDR3nt: TGCAGTGCTAGAACGGACAGGGATAACACTGAAGCTTTCTTT; CDR3aa: CSARTDRDNTEAFF
j_gene: TRBJ2-2; v_gene: TRBV21-1; abundance: .; d_gene: .; CDR3nt: TGTGCCAGCAGCAATCTAGGCAGTCCGAACACCGGGGAGCTGTTTTTT; CDR3aa: CASSNLGSPNTGELFF
j_gene: TRBJ2-2; v_gene: TRBV5-1; abundance: once; d_gene: .; CDR3nt: TGCGCCAGCAGCTTGGTCGGAGGGACGAACACCGGGGAGCTGTTTTTT; CDR3aa: CASSLVGGTNTGELFF
j_gene: TRBJ1-6; v_gene: TRBV12-3/TRBV12-4; abundance: .; d_gene: .; CDR3nt: TGTGCCAGCGGAGGGACCTATAATTCACCCCTCCACTTT; CDR3aa: CASGGTYNSPLHF
j_gene: TRBJ2-3; v_gene: TRBV2; abundance: .; d_gene: TRBD2; CDR3nt: TGTGCCAGCAGGACGGGGGGGATAGGGGATACGCAGTATTTT; CDR3aa: CASRTGGIGDTQYF
j_gene: TRBJ1-1; v_gene: TRBV29-1; abundance: .; d_gene: TRBD1; CDR3nt: TGCAGCGTAGGGGACAGGAGCGCTGAAGCTTTCTTT; CDR3aa: CSVGDRSAEAFF
j_gene: TRBJ2-1; v_gene: TRBV12-5; abundance: .; d_gene: TRBD1; CDR3nt: TGTGCTAGTGACCGGCCCGACAGGGAAGAGCAGTTCTTC; CDR3aa: CASDRPDREEQFF
j_gene: TRBJ2-3; v_gene: TRBV5-1; abundance: .; d_gene: .; CDR3nt: TGCGCCAGCAGCTTGCCGACGGCCGGGGATACGCAGTATTTT; CDR3aa: CASSLPTAGDTQYF
j_gene: TRBJ2-7; v_gene: TRBV12-5; abundance: few; d_gene: .; CDR3nt: TGTGCTAGTGGTTCCCACTACGAGCAGTACTTC; CDR3aa: CASGSHYEQYF
j_gene: TRBJ1-1; v_gene: TRBV7-2; abundance: .; d_gene: .; CDR3nt: TGTGCCAGCAGCTTAGCGCCTATACAGGGTGAAGCTTTCTTT; CDR3aa: CASSLAPIQGEAFF
j_gene: TRBJ1-2; v_gene: TRBV14; abundance: .; d_gene: .; CDR3nt: TGTGCCAGCAGCTCAGCTGTCAACTATGGCTACACCTTC; CDR3aa: CASSSAVNYGYTF
j_gene: TRBJ1-4; v_gene: TRBV29-1; abundance: .; d_gene: .; CDR3nt: TGCAGCGTTGAAGGGGGCCAGGGGGAAAAACTGTTTTTT; CDR3aa: CSVEGGQGEKLFF
j_gene: TRBJ2-3; v_gene: TRBV2; abundance: .; d_gene: TRBD1; CDR3nt: TGTGCCACCCAGGGGGAGCGACAGTATTTT; CDR3aa: CATQGERQYF
j_gene: TRBJ1-1; v_gene: TRBV6-2/TRBV6-3; abundance: .; d_gene: TRBD1; CDR3nt: TGTGCCAGCAGTTACTCGCTACCGACAGGGCCGAACACTGAAGCTTTCTTT; CDR3aa: CASSYSLPTGPNTEAFF
j_gene: TRBJ2-5; v_gene: TRBV12-3/TRBV12-4; abundance: .; d_gene: TRBD2; CDR3nt: TGTGCCAGCAGTCCTACTAGCGGGGGGGAGCAAGAGACCCAGTACTTC; CDR3aa: CASSPTSGGEQETQYF
j_gene: TRBJ1-4; v_gene: TRBV12-3/TRBV12-4; abundance: .; d_gene: TRBD1; CDR3nt: TGTGCCAGCAGTCGGACAGGGGGCTATGAAAAACTGTTTTTT; CDR3aa: CASSRTGGYEKLFF
j_gene: TRBJ1-4; v_gene: TRBV28; abundance: .; d_gene: .; CDR3nt: TGTGCCAGCAGTCCGTGGGGACATCCTAATGAAAAACTGTTTTTT; CDR3aa: CASSPWGHPNEKLFF
j_gene: TRBJ2-3; v_gene: TRBV20-1; abundance: once; d_gene: TRBD2; CDR3nt: TGCAGTGCTGTGAGGGAACTAGCGGGCAGCACAGATACGCAGTATTTT; CDR3aa: CSAVRELAGSTDTQYF
j_gene: TRBJ1-2; v_gene: TRBV12-3/TRBV12-4; abundance: .; d_gene: .; CDR3nt: TGTACCAGCAGGGACGACAGACGAGCTAACTATGGCTACACCTTC; CDR3aa: CTSRDDRRANYGYTF
j_gene: TRBJ2-7; v_gene: TRBV4-3; abundance: .; d_gene: .; CDR3nt: TGCGTCAGCAGTCCGGGGAGGCAGTCCTACGAGCAGTACTTC; CDR3aa: CVSSPGRQSYEQYF
j_gene: TRBJ2-3; v_gene: TRBV29-1; abundance: few; d_gene: TRBD2; CDR3nt: TGCAGCGTTGAACTAGCGGGAGGTGGAGGCACAGATACGCAGTATTTT; CDR3aa: CSVELAGGGGTDTQYF